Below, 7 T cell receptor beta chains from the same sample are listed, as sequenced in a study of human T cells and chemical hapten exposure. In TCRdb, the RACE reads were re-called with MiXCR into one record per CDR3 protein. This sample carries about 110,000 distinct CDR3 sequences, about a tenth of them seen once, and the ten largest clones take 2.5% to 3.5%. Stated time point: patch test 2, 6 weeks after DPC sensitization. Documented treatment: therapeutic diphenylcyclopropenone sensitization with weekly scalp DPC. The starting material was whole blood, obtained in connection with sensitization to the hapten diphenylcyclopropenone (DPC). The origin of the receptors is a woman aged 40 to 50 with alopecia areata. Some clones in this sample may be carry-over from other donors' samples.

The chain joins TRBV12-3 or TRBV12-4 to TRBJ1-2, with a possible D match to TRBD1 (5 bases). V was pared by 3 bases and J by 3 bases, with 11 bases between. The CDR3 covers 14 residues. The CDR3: CASSLGEAYYGYTF. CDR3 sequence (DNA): TGTGCCAGCAGTTTGGGGGAGGCTTACTATGGCTACACCTTC.

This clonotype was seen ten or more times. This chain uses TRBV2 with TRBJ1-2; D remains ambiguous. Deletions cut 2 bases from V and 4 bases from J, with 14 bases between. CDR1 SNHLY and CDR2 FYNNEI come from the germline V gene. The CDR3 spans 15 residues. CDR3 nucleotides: TGTGCCAGCAGTGAATTGGGAGGGCTCTTCTATGGCTACACCTTC. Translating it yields CASSELGGLFYGYTF.

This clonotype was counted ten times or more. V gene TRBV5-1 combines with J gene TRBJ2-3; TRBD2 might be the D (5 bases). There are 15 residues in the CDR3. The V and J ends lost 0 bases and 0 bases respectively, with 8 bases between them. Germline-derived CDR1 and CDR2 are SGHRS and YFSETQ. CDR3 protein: CASSLAGYSTDTQYF. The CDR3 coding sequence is TGCGCCAGCAGCTTGGCGGGGTACAGCACAGATACGCAGTATTTT.

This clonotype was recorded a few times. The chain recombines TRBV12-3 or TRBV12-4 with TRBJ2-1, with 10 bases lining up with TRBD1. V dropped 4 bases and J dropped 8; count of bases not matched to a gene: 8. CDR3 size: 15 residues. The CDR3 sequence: CASSSSRDRGYEQFF. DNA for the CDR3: TGTGCCAGCAGTTCGTCCCGGGACAGGGGCTATGAGCAGTTCTTC.

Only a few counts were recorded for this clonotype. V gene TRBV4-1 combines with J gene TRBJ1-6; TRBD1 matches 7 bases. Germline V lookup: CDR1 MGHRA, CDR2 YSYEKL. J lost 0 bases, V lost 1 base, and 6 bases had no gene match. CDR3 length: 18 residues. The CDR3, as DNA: TGCGCCAGCAGCCAAGGGGTCCAGGGGGACTCCTATAATTCACCCCTCCACTTT. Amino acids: CASSQGVQGDSYNSPLHF.

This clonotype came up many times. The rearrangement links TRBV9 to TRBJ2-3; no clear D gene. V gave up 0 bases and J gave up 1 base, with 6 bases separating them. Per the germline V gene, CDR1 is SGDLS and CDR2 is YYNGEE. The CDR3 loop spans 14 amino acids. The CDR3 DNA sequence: TGTGCCAGCAGCGTAGGGGGTCGCACAGATACGCAGTATTTT. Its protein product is CASSVGGRTDTQYF.

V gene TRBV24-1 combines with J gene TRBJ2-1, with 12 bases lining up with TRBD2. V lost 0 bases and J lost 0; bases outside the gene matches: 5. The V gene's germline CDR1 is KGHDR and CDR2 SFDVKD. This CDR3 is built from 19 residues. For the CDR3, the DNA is TGTGCCACCAGTGATTTGACTAGCGGGGGGTTAAGCTCCTACAATGAGCAGTTCTTC. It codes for CATSDLTSGGLSSYNEQFF.